This T cell receptor (beta chain) was sequenced during a study of radiation and T cells in renal cell carcinoma. Study context: Nephrectomy followed 15 Gy stereotactic body radiation by 4 weeks.

The study's findings and limits: Top tumor clonotypes rose in blood 2 weeks post-radiation, then contracted.

Germline assignment: CDR1 LGHNA and CDR2 YSLEER. With 0 bases removed from V and 3 bases from J, the gap between germline ends came to 11 bases. CDR3 size: 15 residues. This clone has only one observation. Antigen specificity is unknown. Time point specified: baseline pretreatment blood. Treatment given: 15 Gy SBRT to primary tumor, nephrectomy 4 weeks later. Only in-frame clones appear in the TCRdb table, and some are missing; sequencing was by immunoSEQ multiplex PCR. In the table there are about 130,000 clones, roughly 90% of which are singletons. The V gene is TRBV4-3, the J gene TRBJ1-2; D perhaps matches TRBD1 (6 bases). The source material was blood, sampled from a patient whose treatment included radiotherapy and nephrectomy. The source is a woman aged 45-65 years with renal cell carcinoma. This chain's CDR3 is CASSQEYRADYGYTF. As DNA, the CDR3 is TGCGCCAGCAGCCAAGAATACAGGGCCGACTATGGCTACACCTTC.